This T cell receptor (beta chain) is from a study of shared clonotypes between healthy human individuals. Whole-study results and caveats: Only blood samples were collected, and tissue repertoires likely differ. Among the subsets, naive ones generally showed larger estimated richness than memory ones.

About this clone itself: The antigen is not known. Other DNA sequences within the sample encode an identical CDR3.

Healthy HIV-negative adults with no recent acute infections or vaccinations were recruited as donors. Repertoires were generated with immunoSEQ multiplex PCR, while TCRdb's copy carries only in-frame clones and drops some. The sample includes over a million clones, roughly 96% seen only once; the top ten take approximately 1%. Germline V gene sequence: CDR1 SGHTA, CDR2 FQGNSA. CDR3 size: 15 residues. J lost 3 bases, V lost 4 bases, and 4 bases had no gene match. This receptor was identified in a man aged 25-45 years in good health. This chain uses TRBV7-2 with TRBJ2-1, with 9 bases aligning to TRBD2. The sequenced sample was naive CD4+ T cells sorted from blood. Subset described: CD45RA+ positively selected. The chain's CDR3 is CASSSLAGRYNEQFF. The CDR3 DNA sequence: TGTGCCAGCAGCTCACTAGCGGGCCGCTACAATGAGCAGTTCTTC.